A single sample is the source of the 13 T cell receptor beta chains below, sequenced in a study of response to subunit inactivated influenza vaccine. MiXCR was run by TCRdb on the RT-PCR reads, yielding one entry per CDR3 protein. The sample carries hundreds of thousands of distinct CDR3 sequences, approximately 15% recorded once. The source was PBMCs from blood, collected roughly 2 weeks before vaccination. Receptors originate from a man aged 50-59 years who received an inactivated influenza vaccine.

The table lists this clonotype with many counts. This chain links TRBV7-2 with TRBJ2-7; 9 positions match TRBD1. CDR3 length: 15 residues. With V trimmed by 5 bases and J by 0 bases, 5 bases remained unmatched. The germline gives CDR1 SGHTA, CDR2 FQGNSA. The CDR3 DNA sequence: TGTGCCAGCAGCCCGACAGGGGGAAGCTCCTACGAGCAGTACTTC. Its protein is CASSPTGGSSYEQYF.

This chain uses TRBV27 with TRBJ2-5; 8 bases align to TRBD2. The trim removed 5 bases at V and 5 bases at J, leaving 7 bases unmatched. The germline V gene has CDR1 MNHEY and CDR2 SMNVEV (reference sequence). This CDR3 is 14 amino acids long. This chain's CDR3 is CASSPSGGIETQYF. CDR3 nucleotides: TGTGCCAGCAGTCCGAGCGGGGGTATTGAGACCCAGTACTTC.

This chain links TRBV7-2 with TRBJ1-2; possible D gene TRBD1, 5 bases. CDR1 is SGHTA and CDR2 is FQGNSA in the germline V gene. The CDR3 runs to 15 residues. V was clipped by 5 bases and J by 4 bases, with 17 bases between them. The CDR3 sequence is CASSLSRDRSYGYTF. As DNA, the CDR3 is TGTGCCAGCAGCCTAAGCCGGGACCGAAGCTATGGCTACACCTTC.

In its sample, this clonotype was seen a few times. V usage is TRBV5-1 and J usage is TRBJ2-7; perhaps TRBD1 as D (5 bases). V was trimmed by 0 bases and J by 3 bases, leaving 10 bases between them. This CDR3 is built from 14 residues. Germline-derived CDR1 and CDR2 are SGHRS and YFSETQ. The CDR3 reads CASSLGTRRYEQYF. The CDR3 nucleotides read TGCGCCAGCAGCTTGGGGACAAGGCGCTACGAGCAGTACTTC.

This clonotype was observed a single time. CDR3 coding DNA: TGTGCCAGCAGCTTGGGCGGAATTCAAAACATTCAGTACTTC. Its protein is CASSLGGIQNIQYF. This chain uses TRBV5-4 with TRBJ2-4; unclear D gene. The CDR3 length is 14 residues. V lost 0 bases, J lost 5 bases, and 9 bases lay in between. CDR1 is SGHNT, CDR2 YYREEE, per germline (reference sequence). Full variable domain (missing parts from reference TRBV5-4 and TRBJ2-4): ETGVTQSPTHLIKTRGQQVTLRCSSQSGHNTVSWYQQALGQGPQFIFQYYREEENGRGNFPPRFSGLQFPNYSSELNVNALELDDSALYLCASSLGGIQNIQYFGAGTRLSVL.

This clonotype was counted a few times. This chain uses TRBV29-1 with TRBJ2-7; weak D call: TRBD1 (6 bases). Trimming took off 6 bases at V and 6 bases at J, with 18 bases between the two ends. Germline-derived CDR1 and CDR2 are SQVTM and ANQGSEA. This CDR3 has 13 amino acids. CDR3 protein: CSVEQGSGGEQYF. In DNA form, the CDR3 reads TGCAGCGTCGAACAGGGCTCGGGTGGCGAGCAGTACTTC.

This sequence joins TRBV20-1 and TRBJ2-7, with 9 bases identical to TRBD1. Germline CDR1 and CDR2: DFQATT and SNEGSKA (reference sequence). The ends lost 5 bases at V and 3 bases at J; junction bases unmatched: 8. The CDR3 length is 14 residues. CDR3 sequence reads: CSADGQGTYYEQYF. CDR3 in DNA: TGCAGTGCTGATGGACAGGGGACATACTACGAGCAGTACTTC.

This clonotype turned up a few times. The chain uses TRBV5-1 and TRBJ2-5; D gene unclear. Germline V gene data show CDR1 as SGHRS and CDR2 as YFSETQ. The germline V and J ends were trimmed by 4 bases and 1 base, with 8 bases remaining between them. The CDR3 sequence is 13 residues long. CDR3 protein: CASSPSLQETQYF. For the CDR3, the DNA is TGCGCCAGCAGCCCCAGCCTCCAAGAGACCCAGTACTTC. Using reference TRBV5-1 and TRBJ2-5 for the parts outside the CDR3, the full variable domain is KAGVTQTPRYLIKTRGQQVTLSCSPISGHRSVSWYQQTPGQGLQFLFEYFSETQRNKGNFPGRFSGRQFSNSRSEMNVSTLELGDSALYLCASSPSLQETQYFGPGTRLLVL.

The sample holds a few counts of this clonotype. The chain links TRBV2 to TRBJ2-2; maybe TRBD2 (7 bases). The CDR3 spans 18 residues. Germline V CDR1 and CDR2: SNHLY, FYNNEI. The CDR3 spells CTLWGGRRIIANTGELFF. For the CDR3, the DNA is TGTACCCTCTGGGGGGGCAGGCGAATAATCGCGAACACCGGGGAGCTGTTTTTT.

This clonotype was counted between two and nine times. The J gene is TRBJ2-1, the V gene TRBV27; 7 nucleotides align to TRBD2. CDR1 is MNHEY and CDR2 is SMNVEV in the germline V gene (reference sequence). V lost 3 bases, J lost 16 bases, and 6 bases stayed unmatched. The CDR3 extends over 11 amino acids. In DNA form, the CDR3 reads TGTGCCAGCAGTTTTCGGCGGGAGCTATTCTTC. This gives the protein CASSFRRELFF.

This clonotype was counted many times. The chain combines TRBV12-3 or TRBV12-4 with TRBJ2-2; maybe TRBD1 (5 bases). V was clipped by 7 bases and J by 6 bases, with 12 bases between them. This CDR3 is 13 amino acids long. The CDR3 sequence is CASNLRAAGELFF. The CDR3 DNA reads TGTGCCAGCAATCTCAGGGCGGCCGGGGAGCTGTTTTTT.

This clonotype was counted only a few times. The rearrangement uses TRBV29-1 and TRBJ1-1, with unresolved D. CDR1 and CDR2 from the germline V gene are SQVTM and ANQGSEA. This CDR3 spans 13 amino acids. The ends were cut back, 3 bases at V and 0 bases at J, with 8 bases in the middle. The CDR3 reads CSVETRMNTEAFF. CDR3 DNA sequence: TGCAGCGTTGAGACCCGTATGAACACTGAAGCTTTCTTT.

The CDR3 region has the DNA TGTGCCAGCAGTTTATTCTTCTCAGGGGGTGGCTCCTACGAGCAGTACTTC. This codes for CASSLFFSGGGSYEQYF. This chain joins TRBV27 and TRBJ2-7; 7 positions agree with TRBD1. V lost 1 base and J lost 0; bases outside the gene matches: 9. CDR1 MNHEY and CDR2 SMNVEV come from the germline V gene (reference sequence). The CDR3 runs to 17 residues.